The present TCR beta chain was sequenced within a study of patients and donors after allogeneic stem cell transplantation. Trimming removed 6 bases at V and 6 bases at J, with 21 bases between. Germline CDR1 is MNHNS and CDR2 is SASEGT. The CDR3 covers 16 residues. TCRdb redid the calling of the RT-PCR reads with MiXCR, one entry per CDR3 protein. The sample holds about a million distinct CDR3 sequences; more than 15% are singletons and the top ten take roughly 6.4%. The sequence derives from a human donor who was either an allogeneic HSCT recipient or a stem cell or donor lymphocyte infusion donor (not recorded which). It is not recorded whose cells these are; they may come from a transplant donor. Sequenced sample: blood, either unsorted or a sorted T cell fraction (not recorded which). J is TRBJ1-5 and V is TRBV6-1; D is perhaps TRBD1 (5 bases). The CDR3 spells CASSVGTAKVGQPQHF. CDR3 sequence (DNA): TGTGCCAGCAGCGTTGGGACGGCAAAAGTGGGTCAGCCCCAGCATTTT.